This TCR beta chain was profiled in a study of cytomegalovirus exposure and HLA in healthy donors. Study at large: Unique TCRs from HLA-typed donors, 85 million to 100 million of them, were held in an early data release. The study's findings and limits: Excluded were some V segments that proved indistinguishable, including TRBV6-2 and TRBV6-3. Sequencing depth roughly uniform across donors was assumed in presence/absence analyses. Relative to the roughly 700-donor mean, N-insertions were reportedly fewer in an Asian-associated ancestry cluster in a later analysis.

On this clone itself: Its specificity is unknown.

13 Jbeta primers and 60 Vbeta primers were used for the PCR. Here immunoSEQ multiplex PCR was the method, and the copy in TCRdb shows in-frame clones only, minus some. The sample lists around 90,000 clones; more than 75% were seen once. Germline assignment: CDR1 GTSNPN and CDR2 SVGIG (reference sequence). The CDR3 loop spans 12 amino acids. Trimming cost V 7 bases and J 4 bases, with 13 bases left between them. Sequenced sample: PBMCs. This chain links TRBV30 with TRBJ1-1; D gene unclear. The clonotype comes from a man aged 30-40 years in good health and CMV-seropositive. The CDR3, as DNA: TGTGCCTCCTGGCGGGGTCCCACTGAAGCTTTCTTT. The encoded protein is CASWRGPTEAFF.